Below are 5 T cell receptor beta chains sequenced from a single sample in a study of memory CD4+ T cells and cytomegalovirus serostatus. Profiling relied on immunoSEQ multiplex PCR, and the TCRdb table lists in-frame clones only, not all of them. The sample has about 62,000 clones, roughly three quarters seen once. The sort gate was single viable CD3+CD4+CD8-CD45RO+ cells for memory CD4+ T cells. The sequencing sample was made of memory CD4+ T cells from blood. These receptors originate from an adult in good health and CMV-seropositive.

The chain recombines TRBV2 with TRBJ1-3; D is ambiguous. Trimming stripped 5 bases from V and 1 base from J, with 12 bases between. In germline, CDR1 is SNHLY, CDR2 FYNNEI. The CDR3 covers 15 residues. CDR3 protein: CASSLLGGSGNTIYF. The CDR3, as DNA: TGTGCCAGCAGTCTATTGGGTGGGTCTGGAAACACCATATATTTT. The full variable domain, its missing parts supplied by reference TRBV2 and TRBJ1-3, is EPEVTQTPSHQVTQMGQEVILRCVPISNHLYFYWYRQILGQKVEFLVSFYNNEISEKSEIFDDQFSVERPDGSNFTLKIRSTKLEDSAMYFCASSLLGGSGNTIYFGEGSWLTVV.

The genes are TRBV9 and TRBJ1-1, with D possibly TRBD1 on 5 matching bases. Germline CDR1 is SGDLS and CDR2 is YYNGEE. The CDR3 length is 16 residues. V was trimmed by 0 bases and J by 7 bases, leaving 19 bases between them. CDR3 region: CASSVEGTGLYGEAFF. Written as DNA, the CDR3 is TGTGCCAGCAGCGTAGAAGGCACAGGTTTATACGGTGAAGCTTTCTTT.

J is TRBJ2-1 and V is TRBV5-6; perhaps TRBD2 as D (6 bases). This CDR3 spans 16 amino acids. Looked up from germline, CDR1 is SGHDT and CDR2 is YYEEEE. V was pared by 4 bases and J by 8 bases, with 22 bases between. As DNA, the CDR3 is TGTGCCAGCAGCCACCCTATTATCCTCGGGAGCGATGAGCAGTTCTTC. It encodes CASSHPIILGSDEQFF.

This chain joins TRBV2 and TRBJ1-5; a weak D match, TRBD1 (6 bases). The V gene lost 11 bases and the J gene lost 0 bases, with 14 bases spanning the gap. The length of the CDR3 is 14 residues. Germline assignment: CDR1 SNHLY and CDR2 FYNNEI. The chain's CDR3 is CAGGTTYSNQPQHF. CDR3 DNA: TGTGCCGGCGGGACAACTTATAGCAATCAGCCCCAGCATTTT.

The J gene is TRBJ1-2, the V gene TRBV28; 10 positions agree with TRBD1. CDR3 length: 17 amino acids. CDR1 and CDR2 from the germline V gene are MDHEN and SYDVKM. Trimming took 2 bases from V and 4 from J; bases not matched to a gene: 10. CDR3 amino acids: CASSLRGWTGGVYGYTF. CDR3 DNA sequence: TGTGCCAGCAGTTTAAGGGGGTGGACAGGGGGAGTCTATGGCTACACCTTC.